Given below is one T cell receptor beta chain in context. Its antigen remains unknown. Generation of TCR beta libraries employed quantitative 5'-RACE incorporating molecular barcodes. Via MiXCR, TCRdb re-called the 5' RACE reads, giving one row per CDR3 protein. In the table there are under 150,000 distinct CDR3 sequences, 11% of which are singletons. The data were obtained in a study of CD8 T cells in ankylosing spondylitis. Findings of the study overall: Ankylosing spondylitis blood seemed to carry a telltale TCR beta motif made of several highly homologous variants. In synovial fluid and blood from reactive arthritis, some motif variants were previously reported.

The CDR3 is 15 residues long. Trimming took off 2 bases at V and 3 bases at J, with 14 bases between the two ends. Germline values: CDR1 SGHVS, CDR2 FQNEAQ. V and J are TRBV7-8 and TRBJ2-7; D remains unclear. The origin of this receptor is a female donor with ankylosing spondylitis or in good health (not recorded which). Specimen: blood, either unsorted or a sorted T cell fraction (not recorded which). CDR3 amino acids: CASSLTDDPRYEQYF. The CDR3 DNA is TGTGCCAGCAGCTTAACCGACGACCCCCGCTACGAGCAGTACTTC.